This TCR beta chain was found in a study of shared clonotypes between healthy human individuals. Study details: The composition of the donors was two women and a few men aged 18 to 49.

At deep level, the assay was performed. The method was immunoSEQ multiplex PCR; TCRdb's version includes in-frame clones alone and lacks a portion of them. The data hold approximately 2.4 million clones, with about 94% observed a single time. Overall study results and limits: Sharing of clonotypes among donors was expected to vary with sequencing depth. On the whole, naive subsets had larger estimated richness than memory subsets had.

The CDR3 consists of 17 residues. V was shortened by 2 bases and J by 0 bases, with 16 bases between the two germline ends. Germline assignment: CDR1 MDHEN and CDR2 SYDVKM. Points on this clone: Its antigen is undetermined.

Material for sequencing was naive CD4+ T cells sorted from blood. The sample's subset: CD45RA+ positively selected. The chain recombines TRBV28 with TRBJ1-1; weak D call: TRBD1 (6 bases). This TCR came from a man aged 18 to 30 in good health. CDR3 amino acids: CASSLPGQPTLNTEAFF. The CDR3 nucleotides read TGTGCCAGCAGTTTACCGGGACAACCTACGCTGAACACTGAAGCTTTCTTT.